These 10 T cell receptor beta chains came from one sample sequenced in a study of blood T cell repertoires in COVID-19. Some clones are missing from TCRdb's copy, which holds only in-frame ones; the method was immunoSEQ multiplex PCR. The profile shows some 240,000 clones, 75% to 90% of them singletons. The material sequenced was peripheral blood. The receptors were gathered from a woman in her 70s with COVID-19, enrolled during active disease.

The V call is TRBV24-1, the J call TRBJ2-1; 7 bases map to TRBD2. This CDR3 spans 16 amino acids. CDR1 is KGHDR, CDR2 SFDVKD, per germline. With 5 bases clipped from V and 5 bases from J, the junction kept 11 bases outside the gene matches. CDR3 loop: CATSAGGVLRHNEQFF. In nucleotides, the CDR3 is TGTGCCACCAGTGCGGGAGGAGTACTTCGACACAATGAGCAGTTCTTC.

In its sample, this clone was seen once. This sequence joins TRBV10-1 and TRBJ2-7; 9 bases line up with TRBD1. CDR3 length: 14 amino acids. Germline V gives CDR1 WNHNN, CDR2 SYGVQD (reference sequence). Germline trimming cut 3 bases from V and 3 bases from J; bases unmatched to any gene: 3. CDR3 amino acids: CASSDRGQGYEQYF. As DNA, the CDR3 is TGCGCCAGCAGTGATCGGGGACAGGGCTACGAGCAGTACTTC.

V and J are TRBV27 and TRBJ2-5; D remains unclear. The V end was cut by 6 bases, the J end by 3 bases, with 20 bases between. The CDR3 contains 16 residues. The germline gives CDR1 MNHEY, CDR2 SMNVEV (reference sequence). CDR3 sequence (DNA): TGTGCCAGCAGAGCGTCATTTTCGTCCGCGGAAGAGACCCAGTACTTC. Protein product: CASRASFSSAEETQYF.

The chain links TRBV2 to TRBJ1-1; TRBD1 might be the D (5 bases). The length of the CDR3 is 15 residues. Trimming removed 5 bases from V and 0 bases from J, with 13 bases in between. Germline V gives CDR1 SNHLY, CDR2 FYNNEI. The CDR3 loop reads CASSSQGGLNTEAFF. The CDR3 DNA is TGTGCCAGCAGTAGCCAGGGAGGTTTGAACACTGAAGCTTTCTTT.

The chain joins TRBV6-5 to TRBJ1-4, with D maybe TRBD1 (5 bases). This CDR3 comprises 12 residues. Germline V gene lookup returns CDR1 MNHEY and CDR2 SVGAGI. V lost 8 bases, J lost 5 bases, and 9 bases lay in between. As DNA, the CDR3 is TGTGCCAGCGGGGCGTGGAATGAAAAACTGTTTTTT. Translation: CASGAWNEKLFF.

A word on this clone: A much more abundant neighbour one base away suggests this may be a read error. In the same sample, other DNA sequences code for this CDR3. The chain carries TRBV18 and TRBJ2-5; 7 nucleotides align to TRBD1. CDR3 length: 13 residues. Germline V gene lookup returns CDR1 KGHSH and CDR2 LQKENI. With V trimmed by 2 bases and J by 3 bases, 0 bases remained unmatched. The CDR3 here is CASSPGTEETQYF. The CDR3, as DNA: TGTGCCAGCTCACCAGGGACAGAAGAGACCCAGTACTTC. The full variable domain, with the rest looked up from reference TRBV18 and TRBJ2-5, is NAGVMQNPRHLVRRRGQEARLRCSPMKGHSHVYWYRQLPEEGLKFMVYLQKENIIDESGMPKERFSAEFPKEGPSILRIQQVVRGDSAAYFCASSPGTEETQYFGPGTRLLVL.

To note about this clone: One end of the junction varies from germline; a read error may be responsible. The CDR3 region has the DNA TGCGGGACTTTTAACTATGGCTACACCTTC. It encodes CGTFNYGYTF. This chain connects TRBV30 to TRBJ1-2, with a weak D call TRBD1 (5 bases). Germline V gene lookup returns CDR1 GTSNPN and CDR2 SVGIG (reference sequence). The CDR3 loop spans 10 amino acids. Full variable domain (rest looked up from reference TRBV30 and TRBJ1-2): SQTIHQWPATLVQPVGSPLSLECTVEGTSNPNLYWYRQAAGRGLQLLFYSVGIGQISSEVPQNLSASRPQDRQFILSSKKLLLSDSGFYLCGTFNYGYTFGSGTRLTVV.

The chain links TRBV10-3 to TRBJ1-4; 10 bases are a match to TRBD1. The length of the CDR3 is 16 residues. After removal of 5 bases from V and 0 bases from J, the junction contained 3 bases not matched to a gene. Germline CDR1 and CDR2: ENHRY and SYGVKD. The CDR3 sequence is CAISTGTGATNEKLFF. The CDR3 nucleotides read TGTGCCATCAGTACCGGGACAGGGGCAACTAATGAAAAACTGTTTTTT.

The chain recombines TRBV7-2 with TRBJ2-5; 7 nucleotides match TRBD2. Germline-derived CDR1 and CDR2 are SGHTA and FQGNSA. This CDR3 comprises 13 residues. Trimming cost V 0 bases and J 5 bases; bases outside gene matches: 0. CDR3 residues: CASSLAGRETQYF. In DNA form, the CDR3 reads TGTGCCAGCAGCTTAGCCGGGAGGGAGACCCAGTACTTC.

This chain uses TRBV6-2 or TRBV6-3 with TRBJ2-2; D remains ambiguous. Trimming removed 6 bases at V and 1 base at J, with 9 bases between. Germline V gives CDR1 MNHEY, CDR2 SVGEGT. CDR3 length: 14 amino acids. Written as DNA, the CDR3 is TGTGCCAGCAGCCTAAATAGGAACACCGGGGAGCTGTTTTTT. It translates to CASSLNRNTGELFF.